Presented here are 32 T cell receptor beta chains from one specimen sequenced in a study of blood T cells in healthy people across ages. A second 7 to 11 cycle PCR used barcoded and J-beta primers. MiXCR, run by TCRdb on the 5' RACE reads, gives a single entry per CDR3 protein. The sample has more than 1,000,000 distinct CDR3 sequences, 25% seen once. The same sample was also used in a study of T cells of mothers and their children.

Material for sequencing was blood. The receptors derive from a girl aged 2-15 years in good health.

This clonotype was found a few times. The chain joins TRBV5-1 to TRBJ2-7; D is ambiguous. Trimming pared 0 bases from V and 2 bases from J, leaving 9 bases between. The CDR3 contains 14 residues. CDR1 SGHRS and CDR2 YFSETQ come from the germline V gene. The CDR3 DNA follows: TGCGCCAGCAGCTTGGAAGGTAACCCCTACGAGCAGTACTTC. This sequence encodes CASSLEGNPYEQYF.

CDR3 DNA sequence: TGTGCCAGCAGTGAAGACGGGCGGGATTGGAGGGAGACCCAGTACTTC. Translation gives CASSEDGRDWRETQYF. V is TRBV6-1 and J is TRBJ2-5, with TRBD2 as a possible D gene (6 bases). The germline V gene has CDR1 MNHNS and CDR2 SASEGT. This CDR3 contains 16 residues. Trimming took 1 base from V and 5 from J, leaving 17 bases between them.

This clonotype was detected only a few times. The chain recombines TRBV15 with TRBJ1-4; D might be TRBD1 (5 bases). Germline V CDR1 and CDR2: LNHNV, YYDKDF (reference sequence). The V gene lost 0 bases and the J gene lost 5 bases, with 16 bases spanning the gap. The CDR3 covers 17 residues. CDR3 bases: TGTGCCACCAGCAGAGAAGGTTCGGGGGTCGGGAATGAAAAACTGTTTTTT. It yields the protein CATSREGSGVGNEKLFF.

This clonotype was detected a few times. The CDR3 sequence: CASSPPLDSTDTQYF. For the CDR3, the DNA is TGTGCCAGCAGCCCCCCTTTGGATTCCACAGATACGCAGTATTTT. The chain carries TRBV12-3 or TRBV12-4 and TRBJ2-3; D ambiguous. CDR3 length equals 15 residues. V was trimmed by 6 bases and J by 2 bases, leaving 15 bases between them.

V and J are TRBV7-2 and TRBJ2-1, with a tentative D call TRBD2 (5 bases). Trimming left V 5 bases short and J 6 bases short, with 14 bases between. The CDR3 runs 14 residues. Per germline, CDR1 SGHTA and CDR2 FQGNSA. CDR3 protein: CASSLGSSRNEQFF. The CDR3 region has the DNA TGTGCCAGCAGCCTGGGGTCTAGCCGCAATGAGCAGTTCTTC. The variable domain in full, with the rest retrieved from reference TRBV7-2 and TRBJ2-1, is GAGVSQSPSNKVTEKGKDVELRCDPISGHTALYWYRQSLGQGLEFLIYFQGNSAPDKSGLPSDRFSAERTGGSVSTLTIQRTQQEDSAVYLCASSLGSSRNEQFFGPGTRLTVL.

The chain combines TRBV3-1 with TRBJ2-3; tentatively, D is TRBD1 (7 bases). This CDR3 is built from 15 residues. The germline V gene encodes CDR1 LGHDT and CDR2 YNNKEL (reference sequence). Trimming shortened V by 5 bases and J by 3 bases, and 15 bases separated the two germline ends. CDR3 residues: CASSEPGGRTDTQYF. CDR3 sequence (DNA): TGTGCCAGCAGCGAGCCAGGGGGGAGAACAGATACGCAGTATTTT.

In this sample, this clonotype turned up a few times. The chain combines TRBV29-1 with TRBJ2-7; 7 bases are shared with TRBD1. Germline V gene lookup returns CDR1 SQVTM and CDR2 ANQGSEA. V lost 5 bases to trimming and J lost 2 bases; unmatched junction nucleotides: 6. The CDR3 is 13 amino acids. The CDR3 DNA reads TGCAGCGTTTTCTCGGGACAGACCTACGAGCAGTACTTC. Translation gives CSVFSGQTYEQYF.

This clonotype was detected only a few times. The conserved closing phenylalanine or tryptophan is absent in this CDR3, likely reflecting a read error. J is TRBJ1-1 and V is TRBV20-1; a possible D gene is TRBD1 (6 bases). The CDR3 is made up of 15 amino acids. The germline V gene encodes CDR1 DFQATT and CDR2 SNEGSKA (reference sequence). The ends were cut back, 0 bases at V and 5 bases at J, with 16 bases in the middle. CDR3 in amino acids: CSARDISRGDTEAFL. The CDR3 DNA is TGCAGTGCTAGAGATATCAGCAGGGGAGATACTGAAGCTTTCCTT.

V and J are TRBV3-1 and TRBJ1-4; D is possibly TRBD1 (5 bases). The CDR3 runs 14 residues. Germline-derived CDR1 and CDR2 are LGHDT and YNNKEL (reference sequence). V dropped 6 bases and J dropped 7 bases, with 15 bases sitting between them. As DNA, the CDR3 is TGTGCCAGCAGGCTCGGGACTATGGGTGAAAAACTGTTTTTT. This translates into CASRLGTMGEKLFF.

On this clonotype: This clone may be a read error of a much larger clone one base away. The genes are TRBV4-1 and TRBJ2-7; D call uncertain. Germline V gene sequence: CDR1 MGHRA, CDR2 YSYEKL. The CDR3 covers 14 residues. This CDR3 is CACSRSQDSYEQYF. The CDR3 DNA is TGCGCCTGCAGCCGTAGTCAGGACTCCTACGAGCAGTACTTC.

This clonotype appeared a few times. The genes are TRBV29-1 and TRBJ2-7; 8 bases fit TRBD1. This CDR3 has 14 residues. Germline CDR1 and CDR2: SQVTM and ANQGSEA. Unmatched junction bases numbered 5, after V lost 0 bases and J lost 4 bases. CDR3 residues: CSVEDSRGQYEQYF. The DNA for the CDR3 is TGCAGCGTTGAAGATAGCAGGGGGCAGTACGAGCAGTACTTC.

The chain uses TRBV7-2 and TRBJ2-1, with D possibly matching TRBD1 (6 bases). The length of the CDR3 is 15 residues. The V gene lost 4 bases and the J gene lost 8 bases, with 18 bases spanning the gap. Looked up from germline, CDR1 is SGHTA and CDR2 is FQGNSA. The CDR3 reads CASSSLRGGSDEQFF. The CDR3, as DNA: TGTGCCAGCAGCTCCCTGCGAGGGGGTTCCGATGAGCAGTTCTTC. Drawing the rest from reference TRBV7-2 and TRBJ2-1, the complete variable domain is GAGVSQSPSNKVTEKGKDVELRCDPISGHTALYWYRQSLGQGLEFLIYFQGNSAPDKSGLPSDRFSAERTGGSVSTLTIQRTQQEDSAVYLCASSSLRGGSDEQFFGPGTRLTVL.

This chain joins TRBV4-1 and TRBJ1-4, with 7 bases fitting TRBD1. The length of the CDR3 is 19 residues. CDR1 is MGHRA and CDR2 is YSYEKL in the germline V gene. Unmatched junction bases numbered 14, after V lost 4 bases and J lost 0 bases. CDR3 amino acids: CASSPRQGKLVATNEKLFF. DNA for the CDR3: TGCGCCAGCAGCCCCCGACAGGGCAAACTCGTTGCAACTAATGAAAAACTGTTTTTT.

V gene TRBV7-9 combines with J gene TRBJ2-5; no reliable D call. CDR1 is SEHNR, CDR2 FQNEAQ, per germline (reference sequence). Trimming shortened V by 8 bases and J by 1 base, and 8 bases separated the two germline ends. CDR3 size: 12 residues. CDR3 loop: CASLGLQETQYF. CDR3 coding DNA: TGTGCCAGCTTGGGCCTCCAAGAGACCCAGTACTTC.

This clonotype showed up just a few times. The chain carries TRBV12-3 or TRBV12-4 and TRBJ2-5; tentative D call: TRBD1 (6 bases). The DNA end is a closer match to TRBJ2-7, so the J assignment may be wrong. This CDR3 spans 12 amino acids. DNA for the CDR3: TGTGCCAGCAGGCGGACAGACTACGAGCAGTACTTC. Protein product: CASRRTDYEQYF.

This chain uses TRBV29-1 with TRBJ2-3; D perhaps matches TRBD1 (5 bases). The CDR3 covers 13 residues. The V and J ends lost 5 bases and 0 bases respectively, with 9 bases between them. CDR1 SQVTM and CDR2 ANQGSEA come from the germline V gene. This chain's CDR3 is CSVPQGSTDTQYF. The CDR3 DNA follows: TGCAGCGTTCCTCAGGGTAGCACAGATACGCAGTATTTT.

This clonotype has more than one count but fewer than ten. V and J are TRBV12-3 or TRBV12-4 and TRBJ2-1; perhaps TRBD1 as D (5 bases). Trimming took 1 base from V and 1 from J, leaving 11 bases between them. This CDR3 is built from 16 residues. The CDR3 DNA sequence: TGTGCCAGCAGTTTAGTAGGGGCCCAGTCCTACAATGAGCAGTTCTTC. This encodes CASSLVGAQSYNEQFF.

Comments on this clonotype: Germline is not matched at one junction end, which may reflect a read error. This chain joins TRBV6-6 and TRBJ1-1; D gene uncertain. Germline CDR1 and CDR2: MNHNY and SVGAGI (reference sequence). The CDR3 runs 12 residues. The CDR3 spells CASAGPNAEAFF. The CDR3 bases are TGTGCCAGCGCTGGGCCGAACGCTGAAGCTTTCTTT.

This clonotype was observed a handful of times. V gene TRBV7-9 combines with J gene TRBJ2-5; D remains ambiguous. The J call is doubtful: the DNA matches TRBJ2-7 better. There are 15 residues in the CDR3. The germline CDR1 and CDR2 sequences are SEHNR and FQNEAQ (reference sequence). The CDR3 loop reads CASSLAAASSYEQYF. The DNA for the CDR3 is TGTGCCAGCAGCTTAGCGGCAGCAAGCTCCTACGAGCAGTACTTC.

This clonotype was seen more than once but under ten times. This chain joins TRBV6-6 and TRBJ2-7; the match to TRBD2 covers 7 bases. Germline values: CDR1 MNHNY, CDR2 SVGAGI (reference sequence). The CDR3 consists of 13 residues. V lost 6 bases and J lost 6; bases outside the gene matches: 8. The chain's CDR3 is CASSPEGRGEQYF. The CDR3 DNA sequence: TGTGCCAGCAGCCCCGAGGGGAGGGGCGAGCAGTACTTC.

In its sample, this clonotype was seen a few times. V is TRBV9 and J is TRBJ2-1, with D possibly TRBD1 on 6 matching bases. Trimming removed 2 bases from V and 4 bases from J, with 13 bases in between. From germline, CDR1 is SGDLS and CDR2 YYNGEE. The CDR3 length is 15 residues. CDR3: CASSVDSQTYNEQFF. DNA of the CDR3: TGTGCCAGCAGCGTGGACAGCCAAACATACAATGAGCAGTTCTTC.

This clonotype came up a few times. The chain recombines TRBV6-6 with TRBJ2-3, with unresolved D. CDR1 and CDR2 (germline): MNHNY, SVGAGI (reference sequence). The ends were cut back, 4 bases at V and 6 bases at J, with 11 bases in the middle. This CDR3 region has 13 residues. CDR3 amino acids: CASSSNPKDTQYF. For the CDR3, the DNA is TGTGCCAGCAGTTCAAATCCCAAGGATACGCAGTATTTT.

This clonotype appeared a few times. The V call is TRBV29-1, the J call TRBJ1-2, with 11 bases that match TRBD1. The trim removed 4 bases at V and 5 bases at J, leaving 3 bases unmatched. This CDR3 comprises 13 residues. Germline V CDR1 and CDR2: SQVTM, ANQGSEA. The CDR3 reads CSVGDRGIYGYTF. CDR3 bases: TGCAGCGTTGGGGACAGGGGGATTTATGGCTACACCTTC.

V is TRBV6-5 and J is TRBJ1-6; no clear D gene. V was shortened by 7 bases and J by 8 bases, with 12 bases between the two germline ends. The V gene's germline CDR1 is MNHEY and CDR2 SVGAGI. This CDR3 has 13 amino acids. The CDR3 DNA reads TGTGCCAGCACCCCTTTCGGGCATTCACCCCTCCACTTT. Encoded protein: CASTPFGHSPLHF.

The chain joins TRBV20-1 to TRBJ2-1, with D perhaps matching TRBD1 (6 bases). The assigned J gene may be wrong: the sequence end matches TRBJ2-7 better. Germline-derived CDR1 and CDR2 are DFQATT and SNEGSKA (reference sequence). The CDR3 consists of 14 residues. The CDR3 here is CSASVTPVGGEQYF. CDR3 sequence (DNA): TGCAGTGCTAGTGTGACGCCGGTAGGGGGCGAGCAGTACTTC.

The sample holds a few counts of this clonotype. J is TRBJ1-2 and V is TRBV7-3; D perhaps matches TRBD1 (6 bases). Trimming removed 0 bases from V and 7 bases from J, with 9 bases in between. The CDR3 runs to 13 residues. Germline-derived CDR1 and CDR2 are SGHTA and FQGTGA. For the CDR3, the DNA is TGTGCCAGCAGCTTAACGGGGGCAGGTGGCTACACCTTC. Translated, it gives CASSLTGAGGYTF.

This clonotype was detected a few times. The rearrangement links TRBV5-1 to TRBJ2-2; 7 bases fit TRBD1. Germline trimming cut 0 bases from V and 5 bases from J; bases unmatched to any gene: 7. The CDR3 sequence is 16 residues long. CDR1 and CDR2 (germline): SGHRS, YFSETQ. For the CDR3, the DNA is TGCGCCAGCAGCTTGGATTTGGGACAGAGAACCGGGGAGCTGTTTTTT. It translates to CASSLDLGQRTGELFF.

The V and J genes are TRBV6-5 and TRBJ1-2; the match to TRBD1 covers 10 bases. Trimming cost V 6 bases and J 5 bases; bases outside gene matches: 9. The CDR3 is 15 residues long. The germline V gene has CDR1 MNHEY and CDR2 SVGAGI. As DNA, the CDR3 is TGTGCCAGCAGGTCAGACAGGGGGCGACATTATGGCTACACCTTC. Its translation is CASRSDRGRHYGYTF.

The rearrangement uses TRBV29-1 and TRBJ2-3; D possibly matches TRBD1 or TRBD2 (5 bases each). CDR3 length: 16 residues. Germline V gene lookup returns CDR1 SQVTM and CDR2 ANQGSEA. V gave up 5 bases and J gave up 1 base, with 19 bases separating them. This CDR3 is CSVLGGTRFGTDTQYF. For the CDR3, the DNA is TGCAGCGTTCTTGGGGGAACGCGATTCGGCACAGATACGCAGTATTTT.

This chain connects TRBV7-2 to TRBJ1-2; no firm D call. V lost 5 bases and J 6 bases, leaving 13 bases between the germline ends. The CDR3 has 13 residues. The germline V gene has CDR1 SGHTA and CDR2 FQGNSA. The CDR3 sequence: CASSVQSRDGYTF. The DNA for the CDR3 is TGTGCCAGCAGCGTCCAATCAAGAGATGGCTACACCTTC.

V is TRBV9 and J is TRBJ1-6; no firm D call. The germline V gene encodes CDR1 SGDLS and CDR2 YYNGEE. This CDR3 is 15 amino acids long. Trimming stripped 0 bases from V and 8 bases from J, with 12 bases between. The CDR3 here is CASSVAEGVDSPLHF. The CDR3 DNA sequence: TGTGCCAGCAGCGTAGCCGAAGGAGTCGATTCACCCCTCCACTTT. Together with reference TRBV9 and TRBJ1-6, the CDR3 gives the full variable domain: DSGVTQTPKHLITATGQRVTLRCSPRSGDLSVYWYQQSLDQGLQFLIQYYNGEERAKGNILERFSAQQFPDLHSELNLSSLELGDSALYFCASSVAEGVDSPLHFGNGTRLTVT.

This chain connects TRBV29-1 to TRBJ2-5; D perhaps matches TRBD2 (5 bases). The germline V gene has CDR1 SQVTM and CDR2 ANQGSEA. The CDR3 is 16 residues long. Trimming cost V 5 bases and J 3 bases, with 22 bases left between them. CDR3 coding DNA: TGCAGCGTTTGGGGAACTAGGGATGAGCCCGAAGAGACCCAGTACTTC. It translates to CSVWGTRDEPEETQYF.